These 12 T cell receptor beta chains originate from one sample sequenced in a study of blood T cells in healthy people across ages. Together with a sample-barcoded 5' primer, a J-beta primer mix was included in a second PCR lasting roughly 6 to 12 cycles. Using its own MiXCR run on the 5' RACE reads, TCRdb lists one record per CDR3 protein. The sample shows about 1,400,000 distinct CDR3 sequences, 35% to 45% of them seen only once. The sample was blood. The receptors come from a woman aged 18-29 years in good health.

A few counts support this clonotype. V is TRBV28 and J is TRBJ2-1, with a tentative D call TRBD1 (5 bases). The germline CDR1 and CDR2 sequences are MDHEN and SYDVKM. This CDR3 contains 11 residues. CDR3 residues: CVTRDYNEQFF. Written as DNA, the CDR3 is TGTGTTACCAGGGACTACAATGAGCAGTTCTTC.

J is TRBJ1-6 and V is TRBV12-3 or TRBV12-4; 7 positions match TRBD1. The CDR3 covers 14 residues. Unmatched junction bases numbered 7, after V lost 5 bases and J lost 9 bases. This CDR3 reads CASSPRQGGSPLHF. The CDR3 DNA is TGTGCCAGCAGTCCAAGACAGGGTGGTTCACCCCTCCACTTT.

This clonotype has more than one count but fewer than ten. V usage is TRBV4-1 and J usage is TRBJ2-3; D not certain. Trimming removed 2 bases from V and 2 bases from J, with 11 bases in between. Per the germline V gene, CDR1 is MGHRA and CDR2 is YSYEKL. This CDR3 is 15 amino acids long. The CDR3 DNA is TGCGCCAGCAGCCAATCGGGCCCTACCACAGATACGCAGTATTTT. Its translation is CASSQSGPTTDTQYF.

In DNA form, the CDR3 reads TGTGCCAGCAGTCCAGGGACGGCCTCTAATGAAAAACTGTTTTTT. Protein product: CASSPGTASNEKLFF. The J gene is TRBJ1-4, the V gene TRBV28; possibly TRBD1 for D (5 bases). The ends were cut back, 5 bases at V and 3 bases at J, with 13 bases in the middle. CDR3 size: 15 residues. The germline CDR1 and CDR2 sequences are MDHEN and SYDVKM.

A few counts support this clonotype. The gene calls are TRBV5-8 and TRBJ1-2; D is possibly TRBD1 (6 bases). Deletions cut 3 bases from V and 0 bases from J, with 12 bases between. Germline assignment: CDR1 SGHTS and CDR2 YDEGEE. The CDR3 covers 15 residues. This chain's CDR3 is CASSSYRETNYGYTF. As DNA, the CDR3 is TGTGCCAGCAGCTCCTACAGGGAAACTAACTATGGCTACACCTTC.

The V and J genes are TRBV6-1 and TRBJ2-4; 15 bases align to TRBD2. CDR1 is MNHNS, CDR2 SASEGT, per germline. This CDR3 region has 16 residues. The J segment lost 2 bases and the V segment lost 7 bases, leaving 3 bases of the junction unmatched. CDR3 in amino acids: CASMGTSGRSKNIQYF. In DNA form, the CDR3 reads TGTGCCAGCATGGGGACTAGCGGGAGGTCCAAAAACATTCAGTACTTC.

This clonotype has just one count. CDR3 bases: TGTGCCATCTTACGGGACCTCGGGGAAAAACTGTTTTTT. Its protein is CAILRDLGEKLFF. V is TRBV10-3 and J is TRBJ1-4; a weak D match, TRBD1 (5 bases). The V end lost 8 bases, the J end lost 8 bases, and 15 bases lay between the germline ends. This CDR3 has 13 amino acids. CDR1 and CDR2 (germline): ENHRY, SYGVKD.

The chain couples TRBV6-2 or TRBV6-3 to TRBJ2-3; D may correspond to TRBD1 or TRBD2 (5 bases each). V was cut by 6 bases and J by 6 bases, with 16 bases left in between. In germline, CDR1 is MNHEY, CDR2 SVGEGT. The CDR3 contains 14 residues. CDR3 residues: CASSPGARVDTQYF. The DNA of the CDR3 is TGTGCCAGCAGCCCCGGGGCTCGGGTGGATACGCAGTATTTT.

Here the CDR3 reads CASSLELGESSYEQYF. The CDR3 bases are TGTGCCAGCAGCTTAGAACTGGGGGAAAGCTCCTACGAGCAGTACTTC. The V call is TRBV7-2, the J call TRBJ2-7; the D call may be TRBD1 or TRBD2 (5 bases each). The V gene's germline CDR1 is SGHTA and CDR2 FQGNSA. This CDR3 spans 16 amino acids. The V end was cut by 1 base, the J end by 0 bases, with 13 bases between.

This clonotype was counted at least ten times. The chain joins TRBV4-1 to TRBJ2-7, with no clear D. CDR1 MGHRA and CDR2 YSYEKL come from the germline V gene. V was clipped by 0 bases and J by 1 base, with 10 bases between them. The CDR3 covers 15 residues. CDR3 residues: CASSQDRIGSYEQYF. CDR3 in DNA: TGCGCCAGCAGCCAAGATCGCATTGGGTCCTACGAGCAGTACTTC.

The sample holds a few counts of this clonotype. J is TRBJ2-1 and V is TRBV29-1; 13 bases line up with TRBD2. This CDR3 is built from 16 residues. CDR1 SQVTM and CDR2 ANQGSEA come from the germline V gene. V lost 5 bases to trimming and J lost 2 bases; unmatched junction nucleotides: 6. The CDR3 reads CSVLRTSGGPYNEQFF. The CDR3 DNA reads TGCAGCGTTCTTCGGACTAGCGGGGGCCCCTACAATGAGCAGTTCTTC.

This clonotype was seen a few times. The chain links TRBV4-1 to TRBJ1-2; tentative D call: TRBD1 (6 bases). The V gene's germline CDR1 is MGHRA and CDR2 YSYEKL. V dropped 3 bases and J dropped 5 bases, with 13 bases sitting between them. The CDR3 length is 14 residues. CDR3: CASSQADSSYGYTF. Written as DNA, the CDR3 is TGCGCCAGCAGCCAGGCGGACAGTTCTTATGGCTACACCTTC.